This is a list of T cell receptor beta chains from one sample in a study of B cell selection in AIRE deficiency. Assay: immunoSEQ multiplex PCR; the TCRdb copy retains only in-frame clones and omits some. This sample carries tens of thousands of clones, about 97% of them seen once, and the ten largest clones take over 0.25%. The sequenced material came from conventional CD4+ T cells sorted from PBMCs. These receptor sequences come from a human donor with AIRE deficiency. Both conserved end residues are part of each CDR3. Each record gives: D gene, V gene, J gene, clone size, CDR3 DNA, CDR3 protein. The D gene is left open where the match is weak. Clone size is not always given. Where it is, it says once, few, many or a class for expanded clones.

TRBD1	TRBV5-5	TRBJ1-5	once	TGTGCCAGCAGCCCCGGGACAGGGAACAATCAGCCCCAGCATTTT	CASSPGTGNNQPQHF
TRBD1	TRBV6-5	TRBJ1-2	.	TGTGCCAGCAGTTCGACAGGGGCTTTGGGCTACACCTTC	CASSSTGALGYTF
TRBD1	TRBV6-1	TRBJ2-7	.	TGTGCCAGCAGTCAAGGGGGACAGGTCAGTTTAAACGAGCAGTACTTC	CASSQGGQVSLNEQYF
.	TRBV4-2	TRBJ1-5	.	TGTGCCAGCAGCCATGATAGGGGTACAAGTCAGCCCCAGCATTTT	CASSHDRGTSQPQHF
.	TRBV2	TRBJ2-1	.	TGTGCCAGCAGGGGGACTCATCATGAGCAGTTCTTC	CASRGTHHEQFF
.	TRBV2	TRBJ1-5	.	TGTGCCAGCAGGGATAATCAGCCCCAGCATTTT	CASRDNQPQHF
.	TRBV7-3	TRBJ2-3	.	TGTGCCAGCAGCTTGGGGGGCACAGATACGCAGTATTTT	CASSLGGTDTQYF
.	TRBV5-1	TRBJ1-5	.	TGCGCCAGCAGCGAGGGGTCCGATAGCAATCAGCCCCAGCATTTT	CASSEGSDSNQPQHF
.	TRBV5-1	TRBJ1-2	.	TGCGCCAGCAGCCCCGGTTTAGGACGGGACTCCTATGGCTACACCTTC	CASSPGLGRDSYGYTF
.	TRBV7-9	TRBJ1-4	.	TGTGCCAGCAGCCGCGACAGGTCCGCATTAAATGAAAAACTGTTTTTT	CASSRDRSALNEKLFF
.	TRBV6-6	TRBJ2-5	.	TGTGCCAGCAGTTACCAAGGGTACGGAGAGACCCAGTACTTC	CASSYQGYGETQYF
TRBD1	TRBV5-1	TRBJ2-3	.	TGCGCCAGCAGCTTTCCGCCCGGGACAGGGGGCGCGGGGACAGATACGCAGTATTTT	CASSFPPGTGGAGTDTQYF
TRBD1	TRBV19	TRBJ2-7	once	TGTGCCAGTAGCCCCGGGACAGGACAGACCTACGAGCAGTACTTC	CASSPGTGQTYEQYF
.	TRBV6-6	TRBJ1-5	.	TGTGCCAGCAGTTACGTGAACAATCAGCCCCAGCATTTT	CASSYVNNQPQHF